This TCR beta chain derives from a study of high-grade serous ovarian cancer treatment subgroups (dated by TCRdb to about 2021). Study-wide context: On average, sequencing produced approximately 13,000 reads and around 7,800 unique TCR beta rearrangements for each sample. The study examined TCR beta repertoires in high-grade serous ovarian cancer patients who were grouped under a laparoscopic triage algorithm by complete gross resection or by neoadjuvant chemotherapy response. The cohort comprised some 30 patients: approximately ten with no residual disease after primary surgery (R0), approximately ten excellent NACT responders, and approximately ten poor NACT responders. Each patient contributed one primary tumor and two metastatic tumor samples, giving more than 75 samples in total. On the study overall, not on this receptor specifically: The TCR repertoire analyses centered on CDR3, leaving CDR1 and CDR2 unanalyzed. TCR clonal relatedness showed a positive correlation with neoantigen level and a trend toward positive correlation with copy number variation and mutation load from whole-genome sequencing. Spatial information was not captured by bulk tumor TCR sequencing, so insight into HGSC tumor complexity and diversity was limited. Tumors from the same patient had repertoire similarity ranging from 0.11 to 0.79, while tumors from different patients showed almost no similarity.

The roughly 99 tumor samples underwent high-throughput TCR profiling with ImmunoSEQ. Per the original workflow: Repertoire diversity metrics included richness (unique productive sequences), clonality, evenness and relatedness; Bhattacharyya coefficient assessed similarity between samples. A sensitivity analysis excluded TCRs with fewer than two reads and gave consistent conclusions. The immuneACCESS repertoire file appears here via TCRdb, limited to in-frame rearrangements. These files lack a portion of the clones; in checked studies, under half of the deficit traces to unresolved V genes, and the cause of the others is not known. That table furnishes V, J and clone size, whereas the DNA furnished D and trimming. The sample profile shows about 40,000 clones; 75% to 85% of them were found once. Together, the top ten hold approximately 3.1% of the sample. This clone was picked up a small number of times. Its target antigen remains unknown. The record has no base qualities; no much larger clone is one base away.

The tumor samples were collected prior to definitive surgery or chemotherapy. Genomic DNA was extracted by the MD Anderson Biospecimen Extraction Resource, and TCR sequencing was done by the MD Anderson Cancer Genomics Laboratory. The source material was tumor tissue. This clonotype originated in a human donor with high-grade serous ovarian cancer.

CDR3 sequence: CASRSGTNYEQYF. The DNA sequence is given as TGCGCCAGCAGGTCCGGGACCAACTACGAGCAGTACTTC. Here the chain combines TRBV10-2 and TRBJ2-7; the D gene is tentatively TRBD1 or TRBD2, each matching 5 bases. The CDR3 sequence holds 13 residues, the cysteine and phenylalanine included. Just the 39-base CDR3 DNA is kept, in frame starting at base 1. The trim is 6 bases for V and 3 bases for J, with a gap of 12 bases between the germline ends. CDR1 WSHSY and CDR2 SAAADI are derived from the germline V gene.